This T cell receptor beta chain stems from a study of hypomethylating agent response in myelodysplastic syndrome. V lost 11 bases and J lost 7; bases outside the gene matches: 11. This CDR3 has 13 residues. CDR1 is LNHNV and CDR2 is YYDKDF in the germline V gene (reference sequence). Clones were read by immunoSEQ multiplex PCR, and TCRdb kept only the in-frame ones, dropping some. The repertoire holds about 4,500 clones, 80% to 90% seen once, with around 16% in the top ten. This clone is labeled hyperexpanded. The antigen is undetermined. General study points: Responders gained more novel clonotypes; non-responders had more contracted clonotypes after treatment.

Source: bone marrow, taken before or after starting hypomethylating agent treatment for myelodysplastic syndrome (not recorded which). The chain links TRBV15 to TRBJ2-7; 10 positions match TRBD2. This TCR was sampled from a human donor with myelodysplastic syndrome. For the CDR3, the DNA is TGTGCCGCCTCGCAGCTAGCGGGGGAAGAGCAGTACTTC. Its protein is CAASQLAGEEQYF.